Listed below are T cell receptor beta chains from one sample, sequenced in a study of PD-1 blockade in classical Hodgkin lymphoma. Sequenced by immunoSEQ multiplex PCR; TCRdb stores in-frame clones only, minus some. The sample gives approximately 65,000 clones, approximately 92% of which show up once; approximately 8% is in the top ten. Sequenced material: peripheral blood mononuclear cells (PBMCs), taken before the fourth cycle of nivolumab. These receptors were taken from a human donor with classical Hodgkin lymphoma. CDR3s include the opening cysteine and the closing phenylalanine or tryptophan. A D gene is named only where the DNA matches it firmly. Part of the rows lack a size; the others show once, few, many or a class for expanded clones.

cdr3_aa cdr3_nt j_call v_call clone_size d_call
CASSESGRLNTEAFF TGTGCCAGCAGTGAATCTGGGAGACTGAACACTGAAGCTTTCTTT TRBJ1-1 TRBV25-1 . .
CASSPQDRIYEQYF TGTGCCAGCAGCCCACAGGACAGGATATACGAGCAGTACTTC TRBJ2-7 TRBV7-2 . TRBD1
CSVEDLALGGDYGYTF TGCAGCGTTGAAGATCTAGCTTTAGGGGGGGACTATGGCTACACCTTC TRBJ1-2 TRBV29-1 . .
CASSRFRDRGGETQYF TGTGCCAGCAGCAGGTTCCGGGACAGGGGAGGGGAGACCCAGTACTTC TRBJ2-5 TRBV7-9 . TRBD1
CSVAQGMANTEAFF TGCAGCGTTGCGCAGGGGATGGCGAACACTGAAGCTTTCTTT TRBJ1-1 TRBV29-1 . .
CSVEGFHTAGGSTDTQYF TGCAGCGTTGAAGGCTTTCACACAGCGGGGGGTAGCACAGATACGCAGTATTTT TRBJ2-3 TRBV29-1 once TRBD2
CASSLTGDQPQHF TGTGCCAGCAGCTTAACGGGGGATCAGCCCCAGCATTTT TRBJ1-5 TRBV7-3 few .
CASSETSGYEQYF TGCGCCAGCAGTGAGACTAGCGGCTACGAGCAGTACTTC TRBJ2-7 TRBV10-1 . TRBD2
CASSLSGVNTEAFF TGTGCCAGCAGTTTATCAGGGGTCAACACTGAAGCTTTCTTT TRBJ1-1 TRBV28 . .
CASSEGGQETQYF TGTGCCAGCAGTGAAGGGGGCCAAGAGACCCAGTACTTC TRBJ2-5 TRBV25-1 . .
CASSTGNLYEQYF TGTGCCAGCAGCACCGGGAACCTCTACGAGCAGTACTTC TRBJ2-7 TRBV7-9 . .
CAISRGHLTDTQYF TGTGCCATCAGTCGGGGACACCTCACAGATACGCAGTATTTT TRBJ2-3 TRBV10-3 . .
CASSLPHQETQYF TGCGCCAGCAGCTTGCCACACCAAGAGACCCAGTACTTC TRBJ2-5 TRBV5-1 . .
CASSRLVTDTQYF TGTGCCAGCAGCAGACTAGTAACAGATACGCAGTATTTT TRBJ2-3 TRBV7-9 once .
CASSIDPGTGAEQYF TGTGCCAGTAGTATAGATCCCGGGACAGGAGCTGAGCAGTACTTC TRBJ2-7 TRBV19 . TRBD1
CASSYVASWAKNIQYF TGTGCCAGCAGTTACGTGGCTAGCTGGGCCAAAAACATTCAGTACTTC TRBJ2-4 TRBV6-5 . .
CASSWTPEAFF TGTGCCAGCTCTTGGACACCGGAAGCTTTCTTT TRBJ1-1 TRBV6-4 . .
CASSIWSGQGNYGYTF TGTGCCAGTAGTATCTGGTCGGGACAGGGGAACTATGGCTACACCTTC TRBJ1-2 TRBV19 . TRBD1
CASSSNRGLNYGYTF TGCGCCAGCAGCTCGAACAGGGGGCTTAACTATGGCTACACCTTC TRBJ1-2 TRBV5-1 . TRBD1
CASSGGTGGRGTDTQYF TGTGCCAGCAGCGGCGGGACAGGGGGTCGAGGCACAGATACGCAGTATTTT TRBJ2-3 TRBV13 . TRBD1
CASSSLRVPYEQYF TGCGCCAGCAGCTCACTCAGGGTCCCCTACGAGCAGTACTTC TRBJ2-7 TRBV5-1 . .
CASSLRGAFGNTIYF TGCGCCAGCAGCTTGCGGGGGGCATTTGGAAACACCATATATTTT TRBJ1-3 TRBV5-1 . .
CASSVGGGLETQYF TGTGCCAGCAGCGTAGGCGGGGGGCTTGAGACCCAGTACTTC TRBJ2-5 TRBV9 . TRBD2
CASRTLSNSYNEQFF TGTGCCAGCAGAACTTTATCCAACTCCTACAATGAGCAGTTCTTC TRBJ2-1 TRBV5-8 . .